The 2 T cell receptor beta chains in this list originate from one sample, sequenced in a study of CD8 T cells in Susac syndrome (dated by TCRdb to the late 2010s). The library was produced with the immunoSEQ multiplex PCR assay. RNA was extracted using the RNeasy kit, and roughly 0.5 to 1 microgram was reverse transcribed with random hexamers. TCRdb applied fastp at Q25 and MiXCR to the public reads, then kept only in-frame beta chains. Each entry merges the rows of one CDR3 protein and shows their most common DNA and genes. Present in this sample are about 210,000 distinct CDR3 sequences, over 90% of which were seen just once. The biggest ten clones account for 0.15% to 0.2% of the sample. The sequenced sample consisted of CD4+ T cells from PBMCs. Every receptor here comes from a human donor with Susac syndrome.

The chain recombines TRBV20-1 with TRBJ1-2; 7 bases fit TRBD1. Germline V gene sequence: CDR1 DFQATT, CDR2 SNEGSKA (reference sequence). The trim removed 6 bases at V and 8 bases at J, leaving 9 bases unmatched. This CDR3 has 12 residues. CDR3 in amino acids: CSAITGVGGYTF. CDR3 DNA: TGCAGTGCGATTACAGGGGTGGGAGGCTACACCTTC.

This chain uses TRBV12-3 or TRBV12-4 with TRBJ1-2; D is ambiguous. The CDR3 is made up of 14 amino acids. Trimming removed 2 bases at V and 2 bases at J, with 9 bases between. The CDR3 loop is CASSLFGPNYGYTF. The CDR3 DNA follows: TGTGCCAGCAGTTTATTTGGACCGAACTATGGCTACACCTTC.